The text below deals with one T cell receptor (beta chain). Its specificity is unknown. Treatment specified: roughly nine-day PBMC culture with coronavirus spike peptide pools or control peptides (ViraFEST assay). Before the COVID-19 pandemic (2011-2018), CD4+ T cells were obtained from the unexposed donor. Cell culture was performed with 1.5 million to 2 million PBMCs per well in the presence of approximately 10 IU/ml IL-2 and 10 ug/ml peptide pools. This sample is part of a study of vaccination and CD4 T cells after COVID-19. On the study more broadly: Every culture used as a control got a CEFX pool, an HIV-1 Nef pool, or no peptide.

Germline-derived CDR1 and CDR2 are SGHNT and YYREEE (reference sequence). CDR3 length: 13 amino acids. Trimming left V 0 bases short and J 1 base short, with 3 bases between. With the Oncomine TCR Beta short-read assay, DNA from cultured CD4+ T cells was sequenced. The template was genomic DNA from cultured CD4+ T cells. Each CDR3 protein gets one entry after TCRdb re-called the PCR reads with MiXCR. The sample consists of approximately 9,800 distinct CDR3 sequences, 33% of them appearing once. Regarding the study as a whole: Median counts of SARS-CoV-2-reactive clonotypes increased from roughly 19 to 38; this difference was not significant.

V is TRBV5-4 and J is TRBJ2-3, with D uncertain. This receptor was obtained from a human donor in good health. The sample taken for sequencing was CD4+ T cells from blood, cultured in vitro. CDR3 protein: CASSLAGTDTQYF. The CDR3 coding sequence is TGTGCCAGCAGCTTGGCGGGCACAGATACGCAGTATTTT.